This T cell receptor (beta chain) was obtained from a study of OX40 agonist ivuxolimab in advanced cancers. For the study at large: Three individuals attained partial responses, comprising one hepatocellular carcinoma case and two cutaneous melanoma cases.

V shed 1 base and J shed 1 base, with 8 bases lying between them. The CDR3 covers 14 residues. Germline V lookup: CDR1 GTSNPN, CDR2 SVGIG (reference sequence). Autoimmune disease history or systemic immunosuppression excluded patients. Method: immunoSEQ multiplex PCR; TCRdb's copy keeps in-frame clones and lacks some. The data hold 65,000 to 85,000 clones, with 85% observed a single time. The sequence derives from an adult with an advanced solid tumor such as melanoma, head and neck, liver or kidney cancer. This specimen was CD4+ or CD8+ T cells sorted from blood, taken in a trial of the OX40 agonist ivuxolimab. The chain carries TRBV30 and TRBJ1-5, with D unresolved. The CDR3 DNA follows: TGTGCCTGGAGTGCACGCCTGAGCAATCAGCCCCAGCATTTT. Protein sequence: CAWSARLSNQPQHF.